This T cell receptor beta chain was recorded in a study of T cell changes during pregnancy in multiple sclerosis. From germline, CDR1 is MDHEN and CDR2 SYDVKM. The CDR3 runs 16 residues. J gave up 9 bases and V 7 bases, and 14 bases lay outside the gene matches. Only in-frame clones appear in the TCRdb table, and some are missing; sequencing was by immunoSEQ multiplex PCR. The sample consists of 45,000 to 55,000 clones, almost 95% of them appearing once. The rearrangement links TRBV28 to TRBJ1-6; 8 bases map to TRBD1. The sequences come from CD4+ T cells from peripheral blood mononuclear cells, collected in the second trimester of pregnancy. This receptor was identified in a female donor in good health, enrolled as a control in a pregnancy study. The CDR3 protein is CASIDPDRGNFSPLHF. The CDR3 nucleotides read TGTGCCAGCATTGACCCCGACAGGGGCAATTTTTCACCCCTCCACTTT.